A selection of T cell receptor beta chains follows, all from one sample in a study of blood T cell repertoires in COVID-19. Data came from immunoSEQ multiplex PCR; TCRdb stores just in-frame clones and leaves some out. The sample has 30,000 to 45,000 clones; roughly 80% are singletons. The sequencing input was peripheral blood. The receptors derive from a man between 60 and 75 years old in a cohort sampled during active COVID-19. The CDR3 runs from the conserved cysteine through the conserved F or W. Each record gives: J gene, D gene, clone size, V gene, CDR3 DNA, CDR3 protein. D genes are given only for firm matches. For some rows the clone size is stated as once, few or many, or as a class when expanded; others skip it.

>TRBJ2-3|TRBD2|.|TRBV10-3
TGTGCCATCAATCCAGCGGGGGGATCAGATACGCAGTATTTT
CAINPAGGSDTQYF
>TRBJ1-1|TRBD1|.|TRBV7-8
TGTGCCAGCAGCCTGACAGGGGGCACTGAAGCTTTCTTT
CASSLTGGTEAFF
>TRBJ2-5|TRBD1|.|TRBV6-1
TGTGCCAGCAGTGTCGTACGCGGACAGGGGGGAGAGACCCAGTACTTC
CASSVVRGQGGETQYF
>TRBJ1-5|.|.|TRBV14
TGTGCCAGCAGCCAAGTTTCTAATCAGCCCCAGCATTTT
CASSQVSNQPQHF
>TRBJ2-3|.|.|TRBV19
TGTGCCAGTAGTATCTGGCCAGATACGCAGTATTTT
CASSIWPDTQYF
>TRBJ2-7|TRBD2|.|TRBV28
TGTGCCAGCAGTTTGGGAAGCGGGAGTTTCGACGAGCAGTACTTC
CASSLGSGSFDEQYF
>TRBJ1-4|TRBD1|.|TRBV27
TGTGCCAGCAGTATTACAGGGGAATGGAATGAAAAACTGTTTTTT
CASSITGEWNEKLFF
>TRBJ1-2|TRBD1|.|TRBV6-2/TRBV6-3
TGTGCCAGCAGTTACCGACAGGGAGCTGGCTACACCTTC
CASSYRQGAGYTF
>TRBJ1-5|TRBD1|.|TRBV6-1
TGTGCCAGCAGTGGACTGGCCCCGGGACAGACCAATCAGCCCCAGCATTTT
CASSGLAPGQTNQPQHF
>TRBJ1-2|.|.|TRBV22-1
TGTCCTGGGAGTGGAGTAAAGACCTATGGCTACACCTTC
CPGSGVKTYGYTF
>TRBJ1-1|TRBD1|.|TRBV5-1
TGCGCCAGCAGCTTGGTCCAAGGGGGCATCTTGAACACTGAAGCTTTCTTT
CASSLVQGGILNTEAFF
>TRBJ2-2|TRBD2|.|TRBV28
TGTGCCAGCAGTTTAAACCGCGGGGGGGCCTTAGGCGGGGAGCTGTTTTTT
CASSLNRGGALGGELFF
>TRBJ2-7|.|.|TRBV3-1/TRBV3-2
TGTGCCAGCAGCCAACAAACCTACGAGCAGTACTTC
CASSQQTYEQYF
>TRBJ2-7|.|few|TRBV6-5
TGTGCCAGCACCCCCGGGGACGAGCAGTACTTC
CASTPGDEQYF
>TRBJ1-2|TRBD1|.|TRBV5-6
TGTGCCAGCAGCTTTGACAGGGGAGCTGGCTACACCTTC
CASSFDRGAGYTF
>TRBJ1-6|.|.|TRBV28
TGTGCCAGCAGTTTGCGCGAAGTCCGTGGACCCCTCCACTTT
CASSLREVRGPLHF
>TRBJ2-2|TRBD1|.|TRBV7-8
TGTGCCAGCACCGGGACAGTCAACACCGGGGAGCTGTTTTTT
CASTGTVNTGELFF
>TRBJ2-3|TRBD2|.|TRBV11-3
TGTGCCAGCAGCTTTGCCGGGGGGGCGATGGAAGATACGCAGTATTTT
CASSFAGGAMEDTQYF
>TRBJ1-1|TRBD1|.|TRBV28
TGTGCCAGCAGTTTGCACAGGGGCACTGAAGCTTTCTTT
CASSLHRGTEAFF
>TRBJ1-4|.|.|TRBV28
TGTGCCAGCAGTTTCCCGGGTGAGAGGGAAAAACTGTTTTTT
CASSFPGEREKLFF
>TRBJ1-2|.|.|TRBV3-1/TRBV3-2
TGTGCCAGCAGCCAAGGGGGGTCGGGGACTTATGGCTACACCTTC
CASSQGGSGTYGYTF
>TRBJ2-3|.|few|TRBV2
TGTGCCAGCTTGGGTCCGCGGACAGATACGCAGTATTTT
CASLGPRTDTQYF
>TRBJ1-1|TRBD1|.|TRBV7-9
TGTGCCAGCAGCTTAGTGACAGGGGTATACACTGAAGCTTTCTTT
CASSLVTGVYTEAFF
>TRBJ1-1|.|.|TRBV29-1
TGCAGCGTTGAAGGGCTTAACACTGAAGCTTTCTTT
CSVEGLNTEAFF
>TRBJ1-1|.|.|TRBV7-2
TGTGCCAGCAGCTTAGCCGCCGCCGGTCAAGCTTTCTTT
CASSLAAAGQAFF
>TRBJ2-5|TRBD2|.|TRBV19
TGTGCCAGTAGTATAGGGGGGGGAGAGACCCAGTACTTC
CASSIGGGETQYF
>TRBJ2-7|.|.|TRBV4-1
TGCGCCAGCAGCCAAGAGGTTTTGAGCTACGAGCAGTACTTC
CASSQEVLSYEQYF
>TRBJ2-2|.|.|TRBV18
TGTGCCAGCTCACCACCCCAGAACACCGGGGAGCTGTTTTTT
CASSPPQNTGELFF
>TRBJ2-5|TRBD1|.|TRBV24-1
TGTGCCACCAGTGACCTCCGGGACAGGGGGCGCGTCGAGACCCAGTACTTC
CATSDLRDRGRVETQYF
>TRBJ2-2|.|.|TRBV15
TGTGCCACCAGCAGAGATCTACTGGTGAACACCGGGGAGCTGTTTTTT
CATSRDLLVNTGELFF
>TRBJ2-1|.|.|TRBV9
TGTGCCAGCAGCGCCACTGGTGAGCAGTTCTTC
CASSATGEQFF
>TRBJ2-3|.|.|TRBV5-1
TGCGCCAGCAGCTTCTCGAACCCATGGCAAGATACGCAGTATTTT
CASSFSNPWQDTQYF
>TRBJ2-7|.|.|TRBV27
TGTGCCAGCAGTTTTGGACATACCTACGAGCAGTACTTC
CASSFGHTYEQYF
>TRBJ1-1|TRBD1|.|TRBV27
TGTGCCAGCAGGCACCGACAGGGACAAGGGTCTGAAGCTTTCTTT
CASRHRQGQGSEAFF
>TRBJ1-6|.|.|TRBV5-6
TGTGCCAGCAGCTTGGCACCGCGGAGCTCCTATAATTCACCCCTCCACTTT
CASSLAPRSSYNSPLHF
>TRBJ1-5|.|.|TRBV12-3/TRBV12-4
TGTGCCAGCAGCCGCGCCGGCAATCAGCCCCAGCATTTT
CASSRAGNQPQHF
>TRBJ2-7|.|.|TRBV5-5
TGTGCCAGCAGCTGGGCGGGATTTCCCTCCTACGAGCAGTACTTC
CASSWAGFPSYEQYF
>TRBJ2-1|TRBD2|.|TRBV7-3
TGTGCCAGCAGCGTCGACGGCTTCGCGGGAGGAGGAAATGAGCAGTTCTTC
CASSVDGFAGGGNEQFF
>TRBJ1-2|TRBD1|.|TRBV2
TGTGCCAGCAGAACGGGACAGGGGGCTGGCTATGGCTACACCTTC
CASRTGQGAGYGYTF
>TRBJ2-7|.|.|TRBV19
TGTGCCAGTTCGGGGACACCTTTCCTAGAGCAGTACTTC
CASSGTPFLEQYF
>TRBJ1-6|TRBD1|.|TRBV30
TGTGCCTGGAGGTACAACAGGGGAGCGCCCCTCCACTTT
CAWRYNRGAPLHF
>TRBJ2-5|TRBD2|.|TRBV6-5
TGTGCCAGCAGGGGAGCGGGGGGCCAAGAGACCCAGTACTTC
CASRGAGGQETQYF
>TRBJ2-5|.|.|TRBV27
TGTGCCAGCAGTATTACCAGGGGAGGGGGAGAGACCCAGTACTTC
CASSITRGGGETQYF
>TRBJ1-2|TRBD1|few|TRBV12-5
TGTGCTAGTGGTTTGGTACAGGGGTCCCCCCTCTATGGCTACACCTTC
CASGLVQGSPLYGYTF
>TRBJ2-3|TRBD1|.|TRBV18
TGTGCCAGCTCAACCGGGACAGGGGCCCGAATCACAGATACGCAGTATTTT
CASSTGTGARITDTQYF
>TRBJ2-7|.|.|TRBV7-2
TGTGCCAGCAGCTGGGGCCCGTCACTGTACGAGCAGTACTTC
CASSWGPSLYEQYF
>TRBJ1-2|.|few|TRBV6-2/TRBV6-3
TGTGCCAGCAGTTACTCGGGAGACTATGGCTACACCTTC
CASSYSGDYGYTF
>TRBJ2-2|.|few|TRBV10-3
TGTGCCATCAACGGAGGGGACGGTAACACCGGGGAGCTGTTTTTT
CAINGGDGNTGELFF
>TRBJ1-2|.|.|TRBV19
TGTGCCAGTAAAGAACAGGGAGGGGGCTACACCTTC
CASKEQGGGYTF